This entry is about one T cell receptor beta chain. Its antigen is not known. Library preparation for TCR beta used quantitative 5'-RACE with molecular barcodes. TCRdb ran MiXCR on the 5' RACE reads and lists one entry per CDR3 protein. The sample contains 100,000 to 150,000 distinct CDR3 sequences, 17% of which appear only once. The germline gives CDR1 MNHEY, CDR2 SMNVEV (reference sequence). V lost 5 bases to trimming and J lost 7 bases, with 9 bases between them. CDR3 length: 12 amino acids. This sample stems from a study of CD8 T cells in ankylosing spondylitis. Study conclusions and caveats: Disease-linked clones proved CD8+ and comparatively uncommon in peripheral blood. Significant enrichment of disease-linked clones was reportedly seen in matched ankylosing spondylitis synovial fluid. Several highly homologous variants made up a TCR beta motif, and this motif appeared characteristic of ankylosing spondylitis blood.

The chain links TRBV27 to TRBJ2-1, with D perhaps matching TRBD2 (5 bases). The TCR originated in a male donor with ankylosing spondylitis. The sample comprised blood, either unsorted or a sorted T cell fraction (not recorded which). The CDR3 region is CASSTPGNEQFF. The CDR3 nucleotides read TGTGCCAGCAGTACCCCGGGGAATGAGCAGTTCTTC.